Listed below are T cell receptor beta chains from one sample, sequenced in a study of cytomegalovirus exposure and HLA in healthy donors. Sequencing used immunoSEQ multiplex PCR; TCRdb keeps in-frame clones, though not all of them. The sample holds some 150,000 clones, approximately 80% seen once. Sequencing was carried out using PBMCs. These receptors originate from a woman in her thirties or forties in good health and CMV-seronegative. Each CDR3 is given with its conserved first and last residue. Each record gives: CDR3 length, V gene, clone size, D gene, J gene, CDR3 protein, CDR3 DNA. The D gene is left open where the match is weak. Only part of the rows carry a size: once, few, many, or a class if the clone is expanded.

16	TRBV28	.	.	TRBJ2-1	CASSLSGLISYNEQFF	TGTGCCAGCAGTTTATCCGGACTGATCTCCTACAATGAACAGTTCTTC
14	TRBV4-3	.	TRBD2	TRBJ2-1	CASSQETSGISLFF	TGCGCCAGCAGCCAAGAGACTAGCGGGATTAGTTTGTTCTTC
14	TRBV6-5	.	.	TRBJ1-1	CASSLPGRQHEAFF	TGTGCCAGCAGTCTACCAGGTAGGCAGCATGAAGCTTTCTTT
15	TRBV5-6	.	.	TRBJ1-1	CASSLGGVLNTEAFF	TGTGCCAGCAGCTTGGGCGGAGTCTTGAACACTGAAGCTTTCTTT
13	TRBV28	.	.	TRBJ2-2	CASTGQVTGELFF	TGTGCCAGCACGGGACAAGTAACCGGGGAGCTGTTTTTT
17	TRBV6-1	.	.	TRBJ2-7	CASSERGGNLLSYEQYF	TGTGCCAGCAGTGAACGGGGAGGTAACCTCTTGTCCTACGAGCAGTACTTC
16	TRBV7-9	.	.	TRBJ2-7	CASSRMRGGLTYEQYF	TGTGCCAGCAGCCGAATGAGGGGGGGGCTTACCTACGAGCAGTACTTC
16	TRBV5-1	.	TRBD2	TRBJ2-1	CASSLRASGTNNEQFF	TGCGCCAGCAGCTTGCGGGCTAGCGGGACCAACAATGAGCAGTTCTTC
14	TRBV28	.	.	TRBJ2-7	CASRPDTVSYEQYF	TGTGCCAGCAGACCGGACACGGTTTCCTACGAGCAGTACTTC
16	TRBV10-1	.	TRBD2	TRBJ2-7	CASSETLAGGQDEQYF	TGCGCCAGCAGTGAGACCCTAGCGGGAGGGCAGGACGAGCAGTACTTC
16	TRBV11-2	.	.	TRBJ2-2	CASSVRGGRNTGELFF	TGTGCCAGCAGCGTTCGTGGCGGTAGAAACACCGGGGAGCTGTTTTTT
14	TRBV5-5	.	TRBD1	TRBJ1-1	CASSMIGGGTEAFF	TGTGCCAGCAGCATGATAGGGGGCGGCACTGAAGCTTTCTTT
15	TRBV9	.	.	TRBJ2-6	CASSVGQSGANVLTF	TGTGCCAGCAGCGTAGGGCAATCTGGGGCCAACGTCCTGACTTTC
15	TRBV10-3	.	.	TRBJ2-3	CAISVVGAVTDTQYF	TGTGCCATCAGTGTTGTGGGGGCAGTAACAGATACGCAGTATTTT
14	TRBV6-5	.	.	TRBJ1-2	CASSYSDIGDGYTF	TGTGCCAGCAGTTACAGTGACATCGGGGATGGCTACACCTTC
14	TRBV9	.	.	TRBJ2-7	CASSTLLGGYEQYF	TGTGCCAGCAGCACCCTTCTCGGGGGATACGAGCAGTACTTC
11	TRBV7-9	.	.	TRBJ2-7	CASSSAYEQYF	TGTGCCAGCAGCTCCGCCTACGAGCAGTACTTC
16	TRBV7-9	.	TRBD1	TRBJ2-7	CASSRVGQGRSYEQYF	TGTGCCAGCAGCCGTGTGGGACAGGGAAGATCCTACGAGCAGTACTTC
12	TRBV28	.	.	TRBJ1-2	CASKTDHYGYTF	TGTGCCAGCAAAACAGATCACTATGGCTACACCTTC
13	TRBV6-6	few	.	TRBJ2-2	CASSQSNTGELFF	TGTGCCAGCAGCCAGTCGAACACCGGGGAGCTGTTTTTT
14	TRBV7-2	once	.	TRBJ2-3	CASAPSPSTDTQYF	TGTGCCAGCGCCCCCAGTCCGAGCACAGATACGCAGTATTTT
14	TRBV7-8	once	TRBD1	TRBJ1-1	CASSYGWDSGEAFF	TGTGCCAGCAGCTACGGATGGGACAGCGGCGAAGCTTTCTTT
15	TRBV14	.	.	TRBJ2-1	CASSQLNPRDNEQFF	TGTGCCAGCAGCCAATTAAACCCCAGGGACAATGAGCAGTTCTTC
19	TRBV27	.	TRBD2	TRBJ2-1	CASYFRALSGGRSYNEQFF	TGTGCCAGCTACTTCCGCGCTCTCTCGGGCGGGAGGTCCTACAATGAGCAGTTCTTC
18	TRBV4-3	.	TRBD2	TRBJ2-5	CASSQVLIAGRAGETQYF	TGCGCCAGCAGCCAAGTATTAATAGCGGGAAGGGCCGGGGAGACCCAGTACTTC
13	TRBV28	.	.	TRBJ1-2	CASSFRGNYGYTF	TGTGCCAGCAGTTTTAGAGGGAACTATGGCTACACCTTC
14	TRBV28	.	.	TRBJ2-7	CASRSQGTPYEQYF	TGTGCCAGCCGATCTCAGGGGACGCCGTACGAGCAGTACTTC
14	TRBV4-3	.	TRBD1	TRBJ2-4	CASSHGTEGGIQYF	TGCGCCAGCAGCCACGGGACAGAGGGCGGCATTCAGTACTTC
15	TRBV9	.	.	TRBJ1-4	CASSVATGAIEKLFF	TGTGCCAGCAGCGTAGCTACAGGCGCAATAGAAAAACTGTTTTTT
14	TRBV28	.	TRBD1	TRBJ2-7	CASSYGQDSYEQYF	TGTGCCAGCAGCTACGGACAGGACTCCTACGAGCAGTACTTC
16	TRBV29-1	.	TRBD1	TRBJ2-1	CSARKTRDRGSNEQFF	TGCAGCGCCCGTAAAACACGGGACAGGGGTAGCAATGAGCAGTTCTTC
11	TRBV2	.	.	TRBJ1-1	CASSDRAAWGF	TGTGCCAGCAGTGACAGGGCTGCCTGGGGCTTT
14	TRBV28	.	TRBD1	TRBJ1-1	CASSLLQGAGKAFF	TGTGCCAGCAGTTTACTACAGGGGGCGGGGAAAGCTTTCTTT
16	TRBV19	.	TRBD1	TRBJ1-4	CANLVTDRVLFEKLFF	TGTGCCAACCTGGTCACGGACAGGGTTCTTTTTGAAAAACTGTTTTTT
15	TRBV2	.	.	TRBJ2-1	CASSERAVYNNEQFF	TGTGCCAGCAGTGAGCGAGCGGTTTATAACAATGAGCAGTTCTTC